This TCR beta chain was captured by sequencing in a study of blood T cell repertoires in COVID-19. About the research overall: Material from acute and convalescent COVID-19 was sourced from the United States, Italy and Spain. T cells, B-cell-depleted T cells, or PBMCs supplied cDNA or gDNA.

Original handling: Scientists estimated how many nucleated cells there were by amplifying reference gene primers. Assay: immunoSEQ multiplex PCR; the TCRdb copy retains only in-frame clones and omits some. Clone size and V and J calls were adopted from that table, with D and trimming inferred from the DNA. The sample carries about 290,000 clones, around four fifths recorded once. Germline values: CDR1 MNHEY, CDR2 SMNVEV (reference sequence). V was pared by 2 bases and J by 0 bases, with 3 bases between. The CDR3 spans 13 residues. The sample comprised peripheral blood. This chain joins TRBV27 and TRBJ2-3; D is unclear. This sequence originates from a woman in her forties or fifties with active or convalescent COVID-19. CDR3 region: CASSLLSTDTQYF. The CDR3 nucleotides are TGTGCCAGCAGTTTACTAAGCACAGATACGCAGTATTTT.